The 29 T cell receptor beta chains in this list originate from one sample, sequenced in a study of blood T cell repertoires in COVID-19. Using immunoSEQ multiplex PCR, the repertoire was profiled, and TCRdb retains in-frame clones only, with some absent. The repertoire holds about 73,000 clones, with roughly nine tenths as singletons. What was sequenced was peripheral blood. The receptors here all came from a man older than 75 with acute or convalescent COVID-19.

The CDR3 nucleotides are TGTGCCAGCAGTCCGTCGACAGGGTGGGTCAATGAGCAGTTCTTC. It specifies CASSPSTGWVNEQFF. This chain links TRBV28 with TRBJ2-1, with 7 positions matching TRBD1. The CDR3 length is 15 residues. Germline CDR1 is MDHEN and CDR2 is SYDVKM. The V gene end was trimmed by 5 bases and the J gene end by 6 bases; junction bases not matched to a gene: 10.

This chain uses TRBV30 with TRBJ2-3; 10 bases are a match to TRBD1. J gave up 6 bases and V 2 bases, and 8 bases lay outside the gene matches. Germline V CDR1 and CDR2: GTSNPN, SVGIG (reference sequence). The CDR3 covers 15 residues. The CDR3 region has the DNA TGTGCCTGGAGTATCTCGGACAGGGGGGAGGATACGCAGTATTTT. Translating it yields CAWSISDRGEDTQYF.

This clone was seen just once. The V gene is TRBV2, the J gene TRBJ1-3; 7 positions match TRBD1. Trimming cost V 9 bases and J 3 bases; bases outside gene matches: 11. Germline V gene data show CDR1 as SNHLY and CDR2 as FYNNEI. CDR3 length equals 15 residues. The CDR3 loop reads CASNTGDQVGNTIYF. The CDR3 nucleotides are TGTGCCAGTAATACAGGGGATCAGGTTGGAAACACCATATATTTT.

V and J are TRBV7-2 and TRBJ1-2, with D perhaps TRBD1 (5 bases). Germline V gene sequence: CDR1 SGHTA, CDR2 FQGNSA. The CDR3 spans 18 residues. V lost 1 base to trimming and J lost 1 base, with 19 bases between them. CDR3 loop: CASSLVGGTASINYGYTF. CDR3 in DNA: TGTGCCAGCAGCTTAGTTGGAGGGACTGCCTCAATTAACTATGGCTACACCTTC.

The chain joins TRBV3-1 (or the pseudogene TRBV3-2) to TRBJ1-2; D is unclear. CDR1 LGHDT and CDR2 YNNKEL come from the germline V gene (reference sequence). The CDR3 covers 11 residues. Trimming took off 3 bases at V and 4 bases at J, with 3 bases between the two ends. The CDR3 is CASSHSYGYTF. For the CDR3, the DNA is TGTGCCAGCAGCCACTCCTATGGCTACACCTTC.

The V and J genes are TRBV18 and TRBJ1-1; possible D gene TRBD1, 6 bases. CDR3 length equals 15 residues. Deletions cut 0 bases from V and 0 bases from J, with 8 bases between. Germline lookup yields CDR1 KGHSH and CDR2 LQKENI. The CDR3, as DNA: TGTGCCAGCTCACCACCGGGACAATTGAACACTGAAGCTTTCTTT. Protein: CASSPPGQLNTEAFF.

The CDR3 is CASSESPGGRLIRVTEAFF. The DNA for the CDR3 is TGCGCCAGCAGTGAATCCCCAGGGGGACGCCTAATACGGGTCACTGAAGCTTTCTTT. V gene TRBV10-1 combines with J gene TRBJ1-1, with 7 bases matching TRBD1. This CDR3 comprises 19 residues. From germline, CDR1 is WNHNN and CDR2 SYGVQD (reference sequence). The J segment lost 4 bases and the V segment lost 3 bases, leaving 20 bases of the junction unmatched.

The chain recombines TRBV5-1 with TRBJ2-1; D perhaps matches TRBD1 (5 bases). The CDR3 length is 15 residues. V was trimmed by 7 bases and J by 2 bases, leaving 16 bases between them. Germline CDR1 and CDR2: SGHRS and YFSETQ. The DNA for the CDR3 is TGCGCCAGCTTCGAACCCCCAGGGACCTACAATGAGCAGTTCTTC. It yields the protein CASFEPPGTYNEQFF.

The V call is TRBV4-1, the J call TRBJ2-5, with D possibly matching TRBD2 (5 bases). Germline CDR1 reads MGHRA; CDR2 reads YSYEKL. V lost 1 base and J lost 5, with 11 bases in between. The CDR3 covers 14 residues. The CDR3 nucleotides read TGCGCCAGCAGCCAAGTTGGTCGAGGGGAGACCCAGTACTTC. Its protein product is CASSQVGRGETQYF.

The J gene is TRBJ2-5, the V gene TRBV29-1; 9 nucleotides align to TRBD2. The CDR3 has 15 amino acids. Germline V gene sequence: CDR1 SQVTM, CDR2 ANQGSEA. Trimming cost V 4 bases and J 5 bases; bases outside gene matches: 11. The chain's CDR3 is CSVAGLAPRVETQYF. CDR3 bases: TGCAGCGTTGCCGGACTAGCGCCAAGGGTGGAGACCCAGTACTTC. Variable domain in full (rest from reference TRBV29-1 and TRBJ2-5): SAVISQKPSRDICQRGTSLTIQCQVDSQVTMMFWYRQQPGQSLTLIATANQGSEATYESGFVIDKFPISRPNLTFSTLTVSNMSPEDSSIYLCSVAGLAPRVETQYFGPGTRLLVL.

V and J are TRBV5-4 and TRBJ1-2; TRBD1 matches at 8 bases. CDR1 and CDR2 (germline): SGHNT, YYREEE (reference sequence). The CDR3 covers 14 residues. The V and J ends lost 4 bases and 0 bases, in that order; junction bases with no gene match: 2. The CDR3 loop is CASSGTGTNYGYTF. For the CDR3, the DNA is TGTGCCAGCAGCGGGACAGGTACTAACTATGGCTACACCTTC.

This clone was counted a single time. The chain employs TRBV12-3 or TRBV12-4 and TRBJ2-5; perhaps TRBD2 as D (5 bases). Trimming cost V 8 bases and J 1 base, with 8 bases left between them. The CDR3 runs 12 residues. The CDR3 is CASGESQETQYF. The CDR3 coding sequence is TGTGCCAGCGGGGAGTCCCAAGAGACCCAGTACTTC.

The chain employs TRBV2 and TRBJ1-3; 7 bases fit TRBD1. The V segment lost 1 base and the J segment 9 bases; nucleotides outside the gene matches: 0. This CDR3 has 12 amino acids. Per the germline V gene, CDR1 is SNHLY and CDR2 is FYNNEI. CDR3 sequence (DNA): TGTGCCAGCAGTGAAGACAGGGGCACCATATATTTT. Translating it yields CASSEDRGTIYF.

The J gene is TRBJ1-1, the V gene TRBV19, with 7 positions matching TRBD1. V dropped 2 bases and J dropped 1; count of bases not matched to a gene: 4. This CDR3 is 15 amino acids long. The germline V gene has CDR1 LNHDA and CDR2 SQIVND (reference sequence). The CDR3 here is CASSIINRGNTEAFF. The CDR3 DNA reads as TGTGCCAGTAGTATAATTAACAGGGGGAACACTGAAGCTTTCTTT.

The CDR3 sequence: CASSFDRDQETQYF. In DNA form, the CDR3 reads TGTGCCAGCAGCTTCGACAGGGACCAAGAGACCCAGTACTTC. The chain has TRBV6-5 and TRBJ2-5; TRBD1 matches 7 bases. Per germline, CDR1 MNHEY and CDR2 SVGAGI. The CDR3 totals 14 residues. J was trimmed by 0 bases and V by 6 bases; bases with no gene match: 4.

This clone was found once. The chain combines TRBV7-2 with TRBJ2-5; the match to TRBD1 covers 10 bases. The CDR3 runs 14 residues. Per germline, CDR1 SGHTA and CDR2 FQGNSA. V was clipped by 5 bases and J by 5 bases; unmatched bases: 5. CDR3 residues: CASSPRQGAETQYF. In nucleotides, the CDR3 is TGTGCCAGCAGCCCCCGACAGGGGGCTGAGACCCAGTACTTC.

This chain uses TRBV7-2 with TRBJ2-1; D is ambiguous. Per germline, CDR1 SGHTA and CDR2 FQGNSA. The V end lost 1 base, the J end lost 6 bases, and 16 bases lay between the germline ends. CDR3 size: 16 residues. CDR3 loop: CASSLGTFPSSNEQFF. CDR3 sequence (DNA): TGTGCCAGCAGCTTAGGTACTTTTCCCTCGAGCAATGAGCAGTTCTTC.

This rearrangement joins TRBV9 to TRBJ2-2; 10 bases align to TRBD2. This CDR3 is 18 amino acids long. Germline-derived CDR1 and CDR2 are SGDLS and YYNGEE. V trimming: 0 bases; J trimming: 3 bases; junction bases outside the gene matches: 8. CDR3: CASSVGPSGSLDTGELFF. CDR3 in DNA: TGTGCCAGCAGCGTAGGTCCTAGCGGGAGCTTGGACACCGGGGAGCTGTTTTTT. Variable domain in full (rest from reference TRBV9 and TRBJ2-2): DSGVTQTPKHLITATGQRVTLRCSPRSGDLSVYWYQQSLDQGLQFLIQYYNGEERAKGNILERFSAQQFPDLHSELNLSSLELGDSALYFCASSVGPSGSLDTGELFFGEGSRLTVL.

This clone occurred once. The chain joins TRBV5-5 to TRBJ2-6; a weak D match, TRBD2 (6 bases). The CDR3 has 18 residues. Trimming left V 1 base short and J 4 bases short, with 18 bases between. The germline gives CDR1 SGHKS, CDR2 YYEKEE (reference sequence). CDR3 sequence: CASSLIGGTGPGANVLTF. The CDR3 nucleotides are TGTGCCAGCAGCTTGATTGGGGGGACCGGACCCGGGGCCAACGTCCTGACTTTC.

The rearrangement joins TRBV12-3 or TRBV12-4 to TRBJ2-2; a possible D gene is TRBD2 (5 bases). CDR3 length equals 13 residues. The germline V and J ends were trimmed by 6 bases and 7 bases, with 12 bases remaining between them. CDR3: CASRIEGLGELFF. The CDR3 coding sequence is TGTGCCAGCAGGATCGAGGGTCTCGGGGAGCTGTTTTTT.

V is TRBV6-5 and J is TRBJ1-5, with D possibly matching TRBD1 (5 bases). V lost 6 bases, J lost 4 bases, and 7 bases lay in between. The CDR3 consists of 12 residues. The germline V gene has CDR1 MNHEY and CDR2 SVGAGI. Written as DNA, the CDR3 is TGTGCCAGCAGGTCAGGGAATCAGCCCCAGCATTTT. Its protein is CASRSGNQPQHF.

The CDR3: CASRGAGNTEAFF. CDR3 in DNA: TGTGCCAGTAGGGGGGCGGGGAACACTGAAGCTTTCTTT. The chain carries TRBV19 and TRBJ1-1; weak D call: TRBD1 (6 bases). The V end lost 6 bases, the J end lost 1 base, and 9 bases lay between the germline ends. The germline gives CDR1 LNHDA, CDR2 SQIVND (reference sequence). The CDR3 is 13 amino acids.

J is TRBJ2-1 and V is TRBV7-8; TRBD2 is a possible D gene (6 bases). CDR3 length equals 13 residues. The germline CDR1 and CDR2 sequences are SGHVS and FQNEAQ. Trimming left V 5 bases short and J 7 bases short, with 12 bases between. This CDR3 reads CASSATSLNEQFF. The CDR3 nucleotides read TGTGCCAGCAGCGCGACTAGTCTGAATGAGCAGTTCTTC.

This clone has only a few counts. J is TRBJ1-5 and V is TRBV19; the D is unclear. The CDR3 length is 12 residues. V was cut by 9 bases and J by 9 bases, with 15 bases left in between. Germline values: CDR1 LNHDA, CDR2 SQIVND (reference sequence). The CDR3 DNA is TGTGCCAGCGGGAGGGCCCAGTGGCCCCAGCATTTT. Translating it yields CASGRAQWPQHF. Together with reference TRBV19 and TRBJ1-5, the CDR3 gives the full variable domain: DGGITQSPKYLFRKEGQNVTLSCEQNLNHDAMYWYRQDPGQGLRLIYYSQIVNDFQKGDIAEGYSVSREKKESFPLTVTSAQKNPTAFYLCASGRAQWPQHFGDGTRLSIL.

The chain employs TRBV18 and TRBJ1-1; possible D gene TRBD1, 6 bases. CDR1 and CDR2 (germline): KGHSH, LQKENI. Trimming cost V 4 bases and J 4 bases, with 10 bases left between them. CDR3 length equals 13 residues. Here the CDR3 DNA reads TGTGCCAGCTCACAAGACAGGTCCACTGAAGCTTTCTTT. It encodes CASSQDRSTEAFF.

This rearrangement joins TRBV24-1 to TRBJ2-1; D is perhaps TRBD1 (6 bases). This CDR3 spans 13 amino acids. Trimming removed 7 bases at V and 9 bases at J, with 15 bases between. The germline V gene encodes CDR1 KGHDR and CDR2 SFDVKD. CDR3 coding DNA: TGTGCCACCAGAGGACCTATGGACAGTGAGCAGTTCTTC. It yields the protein CATRGPMDSEQFF.

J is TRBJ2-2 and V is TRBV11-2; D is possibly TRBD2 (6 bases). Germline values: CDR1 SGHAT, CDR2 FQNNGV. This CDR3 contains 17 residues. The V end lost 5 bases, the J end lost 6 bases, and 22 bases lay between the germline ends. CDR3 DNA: TGTGCCAGCAGCATTCCCGGTTGGAGGGCCTTATCCGGGGAGCTGTTTTTT. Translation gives CASSIPGWRALSGELFF.

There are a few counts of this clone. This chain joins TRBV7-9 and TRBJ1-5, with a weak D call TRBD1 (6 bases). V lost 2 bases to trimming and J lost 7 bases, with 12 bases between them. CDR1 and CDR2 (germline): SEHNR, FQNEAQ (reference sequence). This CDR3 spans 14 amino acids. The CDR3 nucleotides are TGTGCCAGCAGCTTAACAGGGTATGGGCAGCCCCAGCATTTT. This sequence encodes CASSLTGYGQPQHF.

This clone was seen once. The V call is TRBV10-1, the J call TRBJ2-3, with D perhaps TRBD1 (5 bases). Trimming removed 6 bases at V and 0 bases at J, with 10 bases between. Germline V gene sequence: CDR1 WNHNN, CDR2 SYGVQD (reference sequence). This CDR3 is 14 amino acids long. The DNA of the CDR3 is TGCGCCAGCAGGGACACTGGAAGCACAGATACGCAGTATTTT. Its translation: CASRDTGSTDTQYF.